This entry lists 22 T cell receptor beta chains sequenced from one sample in a study of T cell changes during pregnancy in multiple sclerosis. The method was immunoSEQ multiplex PCR; TCRdb's version includes in-frame clones alone and lacks a portion of them. The table has under 85,000 clones, around 90% seen once. This specimen was CD4+ T cells from peripheral blood mononuclear cells, taken in the second trimester of pregnancy. The receptors come from a female donor with multiple sclerosis, enrolled in a pregnancy study.

This chain joins TRBV19 and TRBJ1-6; D not certain. CDR3 length: 14 residues. Trimming took off 5 bases at V and 10 bases at J, with 15 bases between the two ends. Germline-derived CDR1 and CDR2 are LNHDA and SQIVND (reference sequence). CDR3 region: CASSAREGFSPLHF. The CDR3 DNA follows: TGTGCCAGTAGTGCGAGGGAAGGGTTCTCACCCCTCCACTTT.

This clone was counted a single time. The chain employs TRBV29-1 and TRBJ2-5; TRBD1 is a possible D gene (5 bases). The CDR3 totals 12 residues. CDR1 and CDR2 (germline): SQVTM, ANQGSEA. V was pared by 8 bases and J by 0 bases, with 10 bases between. DNA for the CDR3: TGCAGCATCGACAGAAACCAAGAGACCCAGTACTTC. Translated, it gives CSIDRNQETQYF. The variable domain in full, with the rest retrieved from reference TRBV29-1 and TRBJ2-5, is SAVISQKPSRDICQRGTSLTIQCQVDSQVTMMFWYRQQPGQSLTLIATANQGSEATYESGFVIDKFPISRPNLTFSTLTVSNMSPEDSSIYLCSIDRNQETQYFGPGTRLLVL.

This chain joins TRBV7-2 and TRBJ2-2; D is ambiguous. The germline V gene has CDR1 SGHTA and CDR2 FQGNSA. The CDR3 is made up of 12 amino acids. V lost 6 bases and J lost 7, with 9 bases in between. CDR3 in amino acids: CASRPVGGELFF. DNA for the CDR3: TGTGCCAGCAGACCGGTTGGCGGGGAGCTGTTTTTT.

The chain links TRBV28 to TRBJ2-1; 11 bases are shared with TRBD2. The CDR3 has 14 amino acids. Germline-derived CDR1 and CDR2 are MDHEN and SYDVKM. The V gene end was trimmed by 3 bases and the J gene end by 15 bases; junction bases not matched to a gene: 10. CDR3 bases: TGTGCCAGCAGTTTTCTGCAGACTAGCGGGACGGTGTTCTTC. Encoded protein: CASSFLQTSGTVFF.

The chain links TRBV18 to TRBJ2-4; unclear D gene. Trimming stripped 2 bases from V and 7 bases from J, with 15 bases between. CDR1 is KGHSH and CDR2 is LQKENI in the germline V gene. CDR3 length: 15 residues. CDR3 nucleotide sequence: TGTGCCAGCTCACCATATACCAGCGATCTGAACATTCAGTACTTC. It encodes CASSPYTSDLNIQYF.

Only one count was recorded for this clone. The chain combines TRBV19 with TRBJ2-5, with D uncertain. The V end was cut by 6 bases, the J end by 2 bases, with 19 bases between. Germline CDR1 is LNHDA and CDR2 is SQIVND (reference sequence). The CDR3 length is 16 residues. CDR3 nucleotides: TGTGCCAGTAGAAAGTTCGGCGCCGGAGCACAAGAGACCCAGTACTTC. Its protein is CASRKFGAGAQETQYF.

The chain is built from TRBV6-1 and TRBJ1-3; D is unclear. V was clipped by 2 bases and J by 0 bases, with 11 bases between them. The CDR3 has 16 residues. Germline lookup yields CDR1 MNHNS and CDR2 SASEGT. DNA for the CDR3: TGTGCCAGCAGTGAACGCAGGCCATTCTCTGGAAACACCATATATTTT. Its translation is CASSERRPFSGNTIYF.

The rearrangement joins TRBV6-5 to TRBJ1-2, with a weak D call TRBD1 (5 bases). The CDR3 totals 13 residues. Deletions cut 4 bases from V and 7 bases from J, with 13 bases between. The germline CDR1 and CDR2 sequences are MNHEY and SVGAGI. CDR3 amino acids: CASSFFRDFGYTF. In DNA form, the CDR3 reads TGTGCCAGCAGTTTCTTCAGGGATTTTGGCTACACCTTC.

This chain links TRBV2 with TRBJ1-5; TRBD1 aligns across 12 bases. CDR1 and CDR2 (germline): SNHLY, FYNNEI. Trimming at V came to 8 bases and at J to 6 bases, leaving 11 bases not matched to a gene. This CDR3 is 16 amino acids long. CDR3: CASQFIGTGGRQPQHF. The CDR3 DNA reads TGTGCCAGCCAATTCATCGGGACAGGGGGCCGTCAGCCCCAGCATTTT.

The chain recombines TRBV30 with TRBJ2-3, with 11 bases fitting TRBD2. V shed 3 bases and J 3 bases; nucleotides not matched to a gene: 2. Germline V gene data show CDR1 as GTSNPN and CDR2 as SVGIG (reference sequence). The CDR3 length is 14 residues. The CDR3 protein is CAWRLAGATDTQYF. In nucleotides, the CDR3 is TGTGCCTGGAGACTAGCGGGAGCGACAGATACGCAGTATTTT.

The chain couples TRBV13 to TRBJ1-5; the D gene is possibly TRBD1 (6 bases). Germline CDR1 PRHDT, CDR2 FYEKMQ (reference sequence). This CDR3 has 17 amino acids. Between the trimmed V and J ends, which lost 5 bases and 2 bases, there was a span of 19 bases. The CDR3 DNA is TGTGCCAGCAGCCGTACAGGGAAATTTAGCGGCAATCAGCCCCAGCATTTT. This encodes CASSRTGKFSGNQPQHF. Drawing the rest from reference TRBV13 and TRBJ1-5, the complete variable domain is AAGVIQSPRHLIKEKRETATLKCYPIPRHDTVYWYQQGPGQDPQFLISFYEKMQSDKGSIPDRFSAQQFSDYHSELNMSSLELGDSALYFCASSRTGKFSGNQPQHFGDGTRLSIL.

CDR3 sequence reads: CATNHQRSSGANVLTF. The CDR3 region has the DNA TGTGCCACCAACCATCAACGGAGCTCTGGGGCCAACGTCCTGACTTTC. This chain links TRBV7-9 with TRBJ2-6, with D unresolved. The CDR3 is 16 residues long. Germline loops: CDR1 SEHNR, CDR2 FQNEAQ (reference sequence). Trimming left V 10 bases short and J 0 bases short, with 16 bases between.

The chain joins TRBV11-1 to TRBJ2-2; D possibly corresponds to TRBD2 (5 bases). The germline V and J ends were trimmed by 0 bases and 3 bases, with 8 bases remaining between them. The V gene's germline CDR1 is SGHAT and CDR2 FQDESV (reference sequence). The CDR3 covers 15 residues. CDR3: CASSLAGLYTGELFF. The CDR3 DNA follows: TGTGCCAGCAGCTTAGCTGGACTTTACACCGGGGAGCTGTTTTTT.

Concerning this clone itself: Different DNA sequences within this sample yield the same CDR3. The CDR3, as DNA: TGTGCCAGCAGCTTGCAGGGCGGGGGAAACTATGGCTACACCTTC. Protein product: CASSLQGGGNYGYTF. The V and J genes are TRBV5-4 and TRBJ1-2, with D perhaps TRBD1 (5 bases). Germline V lookup: CDR1 SGHNT, CDR2 YYREEE (reference sequence). Trimming removed 1 base at V and 2 bases at J, with 12 bases between. CDR3 length equals 15 residues. The variable domain in full, with the rest retrieved from reference TRBV5-4 and TRBJ1-2, is ETGVTQSPTHLIKTRGQQVTLRCSSQSGHNTVSWYQQALGQGPQFIFQYYREEENGRGNFPPRFSGLQFPNYSSELNVNALELDDSALYLCASSLQGGGNYGYTFGSGTRLTVV.

CDR3 sequence reads: CAIRASNEQFF. The DNA for the CDR3 is TGTGCCATCAGGGCTAGCAATGAGCAGTTCTTC. This sequence joins TRBV10-3 and TRBJ2-1; D gene uncertain. The CDR3 has 11 amino acids. Trimming left V 6 bases short and J 6 bases short, with 6 bases between. Germline assignment: CDR1 ENHRY and CDR2 SYGVKD.

The genes are TRBV7-9 and TRBJ1-2; 7 bases agree with TRBD1. Germline-derived CDR1 and CDR2 are SEHNR and FQNEAQ (reference sequence). This CDR3 contains 15 residues. The trim removed 3 bases at V and 1 base at J, leaving 5 bases unmatched. The CDR3 sequence: CASSFTGTVNYGYTF. The CDR3 DNA reads as TGTGCCAGCAGCTTTACCGGGACAGTTAACTATGGCTACACCTTC. Complete variable domain (other parts from reference TRBV7-9 and TRBJ1-2): DTGVSQNPRHKITKRGQNVTFRCDPISEHNRLYWYRQTLGQGPEFLTYFQNEAQLEKSRLLSDRFSAERPKGSFSTLEIQRTEQGDSAMYLCASSFTGTVNYGYTFGSGTRLTVV.

V gene TRBV7-8 combines with J gene TRBJ2-7, with TRBD2 matching over 15 bases. The CDR3 covers 19 residues. After removal of 1 base from V and 2 bases from J, the junction contained 9 bases not matched to a gene. The germline V gene has CDR1 SGHVS and CDR2 FQNEAQ. DNA for the CDR3: TGTGCCAGCAGCTTAGAAAAGGGACTAGCGGGGGGCCAAACCTACGAGCAGTACTTC. It yields the protein CASSLEKGLAGGQTYEQYF.

This clone was found a few times. The chain has TRBV11-3 and TRBJ1-4; 9 nucleotides agree with TRBD1. This CDR3 is built from 14 residues. In germline, CDR1 is SGHNT, CDR2 YENEEA. V shed 6 bases, J shed 8 bases, and the junction held 7 bases outside the gene matches. This CDR3 reads CASSLGQGREKLFF. In DNA, the CDR3 is TGTGCCAGCAGTCTCGGACAGGGGAGAGAAAAACTGTTTTTT.

This chain connects TRBV4-3 to TRBJ2-7, with D unclear. Germline V gives CDR1 LGHNA, CDR2 YSLEER. There are 13 residues in the CDR3. V was cut by 5 bases and J by 3 bases, with 11 bases left in between. In DNA form, the CDR3 reads TGCGCCAGCAGCTGGAACAGTTTCTACGAGCAGTACTTC. Translating gives CASSWNSFYEQYF.

The CDR3 protein is CASRDRGGSEAFF. CDR3 nucleotides: TGTGCCAGTAGGGACAGGGGTGGAAGTGAAGCTTTCTTT. The J gene is TRBJ1-1, the V gene TRBV19; 9 nucleotides agree with TRBD1. Germline values: CDR1 LNHDA, CDR2 SQIVND (reference sequence). CDR3 size: 13 residues. The V segment lost 6 bases and the J segment 7 bases; nucleotides outside the gene matches: 6.

The chain uses TRBV6-1 and TRBJ1-2, with 9 nucleotides matching TRBD1. The junction had 10 bases not matched to a gene; V was cut back by 5 bases and J by 6 bases. Germline V CDR1 and CDR2: MNHNS, SASEGT. The CDR3 extends over 15 amino acids. This CDR3 reads CASSIQRDRANGYTF. CDR3 in DNA: TGTGCCAGCAGTATACAACGGGACAGGGCAAATGGCTACACCTTC.

V and J are TRBV4-1 and TRBJ2-2; D might be TRBD2 (5 bases). This CDR3 contains 14 residues. The ends were cut back, 10 bases at V and 5 bases at J, with 17 bases in the middle. CDR1 is MGHRA and CDR2 is YSYEKL in the germline V gene. The CDR3 spells CATAGRKKTGELFF. CDR3 nucleotides: TGCGCCACAGCTGGGAGAAAGAAGACCGGGGAGCTGTTTTTT.